This TCR beta chain was found in a study of blood T cell repertoires in COVID-19. At the level of the study: Samples came from the United States, Italy and Spain, spanning acute and convalescent COVID-19.

Across 24 US areas, participants ranged in age from about 18 to 100 years. Researchers sorted participants into cohorts using their self-reported clinical history. Two negative PCRs, clearance, or symptom resolution had been documented for recovered Cohort 3 donors. Germline CDR1 and CDR2: LGHDT and YNNKEL (reference sequence). This CDR3 has 16 residues. V was cut by 0 bases and J by 4 bases, with 15 bases left in between. Only in-frame clones appear in the TCRdb table, and some are missing; sequencing was by immunoSEQ multiplex PCR. This sample has about 170,000 clones, with 65% to 90% found just once.

The clonotype was recovered from a man aged 50 to 60 who had recovered from COVID-19. The V call is TRBV3-1 (or the pseudogene TRBV3-2), the J call TRBJ1-2; D unclear. The sample consisted of PBMCs or T cells enriched from blood (not recorded which). The CDR3 loop is CASSQDARQLRYGYTF. The CDR3, as DNA: TGTGCCAGCAGCCAAGATGCGAGGCAGCTTCGCTATGGCTACACCTTC.